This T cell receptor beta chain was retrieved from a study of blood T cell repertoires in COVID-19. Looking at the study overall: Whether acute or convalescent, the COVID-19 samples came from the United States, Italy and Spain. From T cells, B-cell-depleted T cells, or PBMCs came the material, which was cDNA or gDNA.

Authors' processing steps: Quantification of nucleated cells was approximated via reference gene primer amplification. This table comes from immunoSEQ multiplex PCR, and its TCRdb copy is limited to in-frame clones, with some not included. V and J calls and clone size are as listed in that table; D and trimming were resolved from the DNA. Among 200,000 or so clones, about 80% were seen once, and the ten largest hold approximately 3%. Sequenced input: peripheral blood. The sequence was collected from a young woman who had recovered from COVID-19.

The CDR3 spells CASSLGATGGTGELFF. In DNA, the CDR3 is TGTGCCAGCAGCTTGGGGGCTACCGGAGGCACCGGGGAGCTGTTTTTT. This sequence joins TRBV5-4 and TRBJ2-2, with D maybe TRBD2 (5 bases). Trimming left V 0 bases short and J 4 bases short, with 13 bases between. Germline CDR1 and CDR2: SGHNT and YYREEE (reference sequence). The CDR3 totals 16 residues. Full variable domain (remainder filled in from reference TRBV5-4 and TRBJ2-2): ETGVTQSPTHLIKTRGQQVTLRCSSQSGHNTVSWYQQALGQGPQFIFQYYREEENGRGNFPPRFSGLQFPNYSSELNVNALELDDSALYLCASSLGATGGTGELFFGEGSRLTVL.